This is a list of T cell receptor beta chains from one sample in a study of blood T cells in healthy people across ages. MiXCR, run by TCRdb on the 5' RACE reads, gives a single entry per CDR3 protein. The table records about 1.4 million distinct CDR3 sequences, around 59% of them present only once. The sequencing input was blood. The receptors were gathered from a man younger than 35 in good health. Both conserved end residues are part of each CDR3. The order of the fields is J gene, D gene, clone size, V gene, CDR3 DNA, CDR3 protein. A D gene is named only where the DNA matches it firmly. A clone size is listed for some rows: how often the clone was seen (once, few, many), or a class if it is expanded.

>TRBJ2-5|TRBD1|NA|TRBV10-3
TGTGCCTCCTGGACAGGGTCTCAAGGGACCCAGTACTTC
CASWTGSQGTQYF
>TRBJ2-1|NA|many|TRBV12-3/TRBV12-4
TGTGCCAGCAGTTTCGGCGGGGCCCACAATGAGCAGTTCTTC
CASSFGGAHNEQFF
>TRBJ2-5|TRBD1|NA|TRBV7-2
TGTGCCAGCAGCCCCCTCCCGGGACAGGGGACGGGAGAGACCCAGTACTTC
CASSPLPGQGTGETQYF
>TRBJ2-3|NA|NA|TRBV7-2
TGTGCCAGCAGCTTCGGTGCGGGGACACGACCCCTCACAGATACGCAGTATTTT
CASSFGAGTRPLTDTQYF
>TRBJ2-1|NA|NA|TRBV4-1
TGCGCCAGCAGCCAAAATGACCAACACAATGAGCAGTTCTTC
CASSQNDQHNEQFF
>TRBJ2-2|NA|NA|TRBV15
TGTGCCACCAGCAGAGATCACAGGCGGACAACCGGGGAGCTGTTTTTT
CATSRDHRRTTGELFF
>TRBJ2-7|NA|few|TRBV6-6
TGTGTTTCAAATGCAGATAGTTCCTACGAGCAGTACTTC
CVSNADSSYEQYF
>TRBJ2-2|TRBD1|few|TRBV28
TGTGCCAGCAAAGGGACAGTGAACACCGGGGAGCTGTTTTTT
CASKGTVNTGELFF
>TRBJ2-7|TRBD1|once|TRBV25-1
TGTGCCAGCAGTCGACAGGGGGGTTCGTCCGAGCAGTACTTC
CASSRQGGSSEQYF
>TRBJ2-3|NA|NA|TRBV7-2
TGTGCCAGCAGCCGAGGGGGGCACACAGGTACGCGGTATTTT
CASSRGGHTGTRYF
>TRBJ2-6|NA|NA|TRBV5-1
TGCGCCAGCAGCCCCGGACGGACTACAACCTCTGGGGCCAACGTCCTGACTTTC
CASSPGRTTTSGANVLTF
>TRBJ2-2|TRBD2|once|TRBV11-1
TGTACCAGCAGCGATAGCGGGATCGGGGAGCTGTTTTTT
CTSSDSGIGELFF
>TRBJ2-3|TRBD2|NA|TRBV20-1
TGCAGTCGGGAGGGCGGTAGCACAGATACGCAGTATTTT
CSREGGSTDTQYF
>TRBJ2-3|NA|NA|TRBV2
TGTGCCAGCAGTCTCACGATACTCGGGACAGATACGCAGTATTTT
CASSLTILGTDTQYF
>TRBJ1-1|NA|once|TRBV2
TGTGCCAGCACATTTAGAGAAAACACTGAAGCTTTCTTT
CASTFRENTEAFF
>TRBJ2-5|NA|few|TRBV20-1
TGCAGTGCTAGAGATCTTGCGGGGCAAGAGACCCAGTACTTC
CSARDLAGQETQYF
>TRBJ2-1|NA|NA|TRBV15
TGTGCCACCAGCAGGGGGACCGCCAATGAGCAGTTCTTC
CATSRGTANEQFF
>TRBJ2-7|TRBD1|NA|TRBV28
TGTGCCAGCAGTGAGACAGGGCTCAACTACGAGCAGTACTTC
CASSETGLNYEQYF
>TRBJ2-7|NA|NA|TRBV28
TGTGCCAGCAGTTTACAAGGGTACCACGAGCAGTACTTC
CASSLQGYHEQYF
>TRBJ2-7|NA|few|TRBV5-6
TGTGCCAGCAGCTTTTCCGCAGCACCAGGCGAGCAGTACTTC
CASSFSAAPGEQYF
>TRBJ2-3|NA|NA|TRBV4-3
TGCGCCAGCAGCCAAGAGTACCGGGGGACAGATACGCAGTATTTT
CASSQEYRGTDTQYF
>TRBJ2-3|TRBD1|NA|TRBV27
TGTGCCAGCAGTTTACACGAGGACAGGGGCAAAGATACGCAGTATTTT
CASSLHEDRGKDTQYF
>TRBJ2-7|NA|many|TRBV4-1
TGCGCCAGCAGCCAAGCTGGGAACGAGCAGTACTTC
CASSQAGNEQYF
>TRBJ2-7|NA|NA|TRBV6-6
TGTGCCAGCAGCAACGTGATCCGCAACTCCTACGAGCAGTACTTC
CASSNVIRNSYEQYF
>TRBJ2-1|NA|NA|TRBV6-5
TGTGCCAGCTCTAGTATAAACAATGAGCAGTTCTTC
CASSSINNEQFF
>TRBJ2-1|NA|NA|TRBV7-9
TGTGCCAGCAGCATACAGGGTAATGAGCAGTTCTTC
CASSIQGNEQFF
>TRBJ1-4|NA|NA|TRBV21-1
TGTGCCAGCAGCAAAGGGGAGGATATAAATGAAAAACTGTTTTTT
CASSKGEDINEKLFF
>TRBJ2-6|NA|NA|TRBV25-1
TGTGCCGGCAGTGTGGGGGGCTCTGGGGCCAACGTCCTGACTTTC
CAGSVGGSGANVLTF
>TRBJ1-1|NA|NA|TRBV18
TGTGCCAGCATACCGGGACCCGGGTACACTGAAGCTTTCTTT
CASIPGPGYTEAFF
>TRBJ2-3|NA|NA|TRBV6-2/TRBV6-3
TGTGCCAGCAGTTACTCACCCGGGACACCGGATCCGCAGTATTTT
CASSYSPGTPDPQYF
>TRBJ2-1|NA|NA|TRBV2
TGTGCCACCAGTTCACGGGAGACGGATGAGCAGTTCTTC
CATSSRETDEQFF
>TRBJ1-1|TRBD1|once|TRBV27
TGTGCCACTTTACTGACAGGGGTGGCCTCTGAAGCTTTCTTT
CATLLTGVASEAFF
>TRBJ2-5|NA|NA|TRBV7-9
TGTGCCAGCAGCTCCCTGACAGAGGGGGAGACCCAGTACTTC
CASSSLTEGETQYF
>TRBJ1-5|TRBD1|NA|TRBV7-8
TGTGCCAGCAGCACTCGGACAGGGGGCAATCAGCCCCAGCATTTT
CASSTRTGGNQPQHF
>TRBJ2-1|NA|NA|TRBV27
TGTGCCAGTTCGGCCCCCGGGACATACAATGAGCAGTTCTTC
CASSAPGTYNEQFF
>TRBJ2-1|NA|NA|TRBV25-1
TGTGCCAGCAGTGATCAGGCGGGGGCTGGGGGTGAGCAGTTCTTC
CASSDQAGAGGEQFF
>TRBJ1-6|NA|NA|TRBV27
TGTGCCAGCAGTTTATCGGCAGGGGTAGGATCACCCCTCCACTTT
CASSLSAGVGSPLHF
>TRBJ2-5|NA|NA|TRBV20-1
TGCAGTGCTGCCGGGACGCTCCAAGAGACCCAGTACTTC
CSAAGTLQETQYF
>TRBJ1-5|NA|NA|TRBV6-6
TGTGCCAGCACCCCCGGGGCAGGGTGGCAGCCCCAGCATTTT
CASTPGAGWQPQHF
>TRBJ1-1|TRBD1|NA|TRBV5-6
TGTGCCAGCAGCCTCGGTGACAGGGAGGCTGAAGCTTTCTTT
CASSLGDREAEAFF
>TRBJ2-3|NA|few|TRBV29-1
TGCAGCGGAGGACTCTACACAGATACGCAGTATTTT
CSGGLYTDTQYF
>TRBJ2-4|NA|NA|TRBV20-1
TGCAGTGCTAGAGATAAAGCGGGTACCAAAAACATTCAGTACTTC
CSARDKAGTKNIQYF
>TRBJ2-3|NA|NA|TRBV4-2
TGTGCCAGCAGCCAAGAATGGATAGCGCCTAGCACAGGTACGCAGTATTTT
CASSQEWIAPSTGTQYF
>TRBJ2-1|TRBD2|few|TRBV7-8
TGTGCCAGCAGTCGAGCGGGATATGCCTCGGATGAGCAGTTCTTC
CASSRAGYASDEQFF
>TRBJ2-1|NA|NA|TRBV4-3
TGCGCCAGCAGCCAAGGAATAGGGGGGCAGGTGGACCACAATGAGCAGTTCTTC
CASSQGIGGQVDHNEQFF
>TRBJ2-5|NA|few|TRBV10-3
TGTGCCATCCGAGACGGTTTAGAGACCCAGTACTTC
CAIRDGLETQYF
>TRBJ2-3|NA|NA|TRBV7-8
TGTGCCAGCAGCTTAGTAATAGGAAGGGCAACGGATACGCAGTATTTT
CASSLVIGRATDTQYF
>TRBJ2-1|NA|few|TRBV29-1
TGCAGCGTTGAATATCCCAGCCGATCGTACAATGAGCAGTTCTTC
CSVEYPSRSYNEQFF
>TRBJ2-7|TRBD1|NA|TRBV7-9
TGTGCCAGCAGCCCAATCCTGAGAGGGGGCTATGGCGAGCAGTACTTC
CASSPILRGGYGEQYF
>TRBJ2-7|TRBD1|NA|TRBV20-1
TGCAGTGCTACTTCCCTCGAGACAGGGTCCTACGAGCAGTACTTC
CSATSLETGSYEQYF
>TRBJ2-5|TRBD1|NA|TRBV6-2/TRBV6-3
TGTGCCAGCAGTCGCACCCCAAACCCAGGGGGAGAGACCCAGTACTTC
CASSRTPNPGGETQYF
>TRBJ2-1|NA|NA|TRBV11-2
TGTGCCAGCAGCTTAGAAATGGGAGCGTATCACAGGTTCTTC
CASSLEMGAYHRFF
>TRBJ2-5|NA|NA|TRBV5-6
TGTGCCAGCAGTCGCGGAGCGATGCGGTACTTC
CASSRGAMRYF
>TRBJ2-1|TRBD1|NA|TRBV18
TGTGCCAGCTCACTAAACCGGGACAGAACGCGTGAGCAGTTCTTC
CASSLNRDRTREQFF
>TRBJ2-4|NA|NA|TRBV11-2
TGTGCCAGCAGCTTAGATAGTGTAGAGGCCTCTAAAAACATTCAGTACTTC
CASSLDSVEASKNIQYF